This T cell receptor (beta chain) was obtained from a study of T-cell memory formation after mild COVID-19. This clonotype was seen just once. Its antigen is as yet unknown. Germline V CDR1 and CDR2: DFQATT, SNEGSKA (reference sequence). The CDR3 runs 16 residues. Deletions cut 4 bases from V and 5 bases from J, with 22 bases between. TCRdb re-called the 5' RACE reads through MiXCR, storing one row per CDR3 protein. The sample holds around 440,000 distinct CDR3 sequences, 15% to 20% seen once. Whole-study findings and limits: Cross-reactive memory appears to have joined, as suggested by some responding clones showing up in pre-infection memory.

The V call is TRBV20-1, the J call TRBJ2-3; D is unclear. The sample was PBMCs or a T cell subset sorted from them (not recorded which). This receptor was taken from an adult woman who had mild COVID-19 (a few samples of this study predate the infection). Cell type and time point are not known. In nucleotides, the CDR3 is TGCAGTGCTATCATAGTGCTCAGTGGGCATGGAGATACGCAGTATTTT. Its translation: CSAIIVLSGHGDTQYF.